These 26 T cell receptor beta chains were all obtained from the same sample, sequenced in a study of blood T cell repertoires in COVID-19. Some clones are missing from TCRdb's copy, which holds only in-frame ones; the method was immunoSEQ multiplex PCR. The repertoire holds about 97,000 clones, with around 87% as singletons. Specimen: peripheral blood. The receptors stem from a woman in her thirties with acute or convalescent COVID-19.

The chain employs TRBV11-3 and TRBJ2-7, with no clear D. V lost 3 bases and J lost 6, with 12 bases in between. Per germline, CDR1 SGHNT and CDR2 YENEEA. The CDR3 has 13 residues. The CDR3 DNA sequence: TGTGCCAGCAGCTTCTCACTGGTAAGCGAGCAGTACTTC. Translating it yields CASSFSLVSEQYF.

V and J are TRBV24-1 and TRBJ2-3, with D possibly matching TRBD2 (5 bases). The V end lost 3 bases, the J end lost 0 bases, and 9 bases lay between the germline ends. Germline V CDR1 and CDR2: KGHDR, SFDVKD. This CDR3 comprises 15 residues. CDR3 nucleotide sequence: TGTGCCACCAGTGATCGAGCGGCTAGCACAGATACGCAGTATTTT. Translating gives CATSDRAASTDTQYF.

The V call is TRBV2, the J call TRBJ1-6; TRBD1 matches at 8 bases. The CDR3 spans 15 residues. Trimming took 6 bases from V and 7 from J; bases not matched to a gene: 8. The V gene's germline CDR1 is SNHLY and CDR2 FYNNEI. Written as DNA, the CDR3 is TGTGCCAGCAGCCTACAGGGGGATGAGAATTCACCCCTCCACTTT. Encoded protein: CASSLQGDENSPLHF.

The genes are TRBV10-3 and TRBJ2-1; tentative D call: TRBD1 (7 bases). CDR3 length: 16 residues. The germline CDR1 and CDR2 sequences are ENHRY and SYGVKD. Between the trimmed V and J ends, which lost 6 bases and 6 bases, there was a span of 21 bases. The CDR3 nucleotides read TGTGCCATCAGGGACCGAGGGGGGCAGGGGGTCAATGAGCAGTTCTTC. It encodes CAIRDRGGQGVNEQFF.

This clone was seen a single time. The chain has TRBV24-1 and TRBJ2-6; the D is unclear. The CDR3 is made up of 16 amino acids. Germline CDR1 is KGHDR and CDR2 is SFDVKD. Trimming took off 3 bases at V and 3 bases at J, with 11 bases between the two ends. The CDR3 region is CATSDPAPGGANVLTF. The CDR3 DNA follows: TGTGCCACCAGTGATCCCGCACCCGGTGGGGCCAACGTCCTGACTTTC.

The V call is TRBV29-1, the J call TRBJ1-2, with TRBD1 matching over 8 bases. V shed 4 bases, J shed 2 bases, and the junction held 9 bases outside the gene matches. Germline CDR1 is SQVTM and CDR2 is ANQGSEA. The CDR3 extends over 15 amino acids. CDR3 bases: TGCAGCGTTGTAGGGACAGGAGCTACAAACTATGGCTACACCTTC. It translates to CSVVGTGATNYGYTF.

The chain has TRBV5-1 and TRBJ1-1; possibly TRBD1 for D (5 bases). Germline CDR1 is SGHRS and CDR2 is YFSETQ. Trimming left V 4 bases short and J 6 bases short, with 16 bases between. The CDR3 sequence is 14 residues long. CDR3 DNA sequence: TGCGCCAGCAGCCCCAGGGAGGGTAGAGCTGAAGCTTTCTTT. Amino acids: CASSPREGRAEAFF. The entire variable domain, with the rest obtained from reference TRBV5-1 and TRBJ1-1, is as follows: KAGVTQTPRYLIKTRGQQVTLSCSPISGHRSVSWYQQTPGQGLQFLFEYFSETQRNKGNFPGRFSGRQFSNSRSEMNVSTLELGDSALYLCASSPREGRAEAFFGQGTRLTVV.

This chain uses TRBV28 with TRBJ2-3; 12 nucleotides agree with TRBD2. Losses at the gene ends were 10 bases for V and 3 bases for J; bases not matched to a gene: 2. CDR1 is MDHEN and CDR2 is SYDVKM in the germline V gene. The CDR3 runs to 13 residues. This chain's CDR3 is CATLAGGTDTQYF. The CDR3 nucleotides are TGTGCCACCCTAGCGGGGGGGACAGATACGCAGTATTTT.

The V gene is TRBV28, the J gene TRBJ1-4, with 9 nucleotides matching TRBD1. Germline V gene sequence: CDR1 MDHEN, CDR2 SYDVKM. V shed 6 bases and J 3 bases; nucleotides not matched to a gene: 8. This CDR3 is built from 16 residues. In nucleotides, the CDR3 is TGTGCCAGCAGCCCTACGACAGGGGGGTCTAATGAAAAACTGTTTTTT. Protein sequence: CASSPTTGGSNEKLFF.

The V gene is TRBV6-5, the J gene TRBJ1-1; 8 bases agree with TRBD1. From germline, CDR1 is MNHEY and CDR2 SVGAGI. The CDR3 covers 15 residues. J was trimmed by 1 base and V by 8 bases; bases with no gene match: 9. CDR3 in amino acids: CASPTQGAGNTEAFF. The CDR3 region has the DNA TGTGCCAGCCCTACGCAGGGGGCGGGGAACACTGAAGCTTTCTTT.

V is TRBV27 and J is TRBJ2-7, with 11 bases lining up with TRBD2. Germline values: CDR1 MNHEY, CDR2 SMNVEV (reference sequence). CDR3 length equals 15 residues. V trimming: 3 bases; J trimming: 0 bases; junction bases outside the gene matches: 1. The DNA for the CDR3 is TGTGCCAGCAGTTTGACTAGCGGGGTCTCCTACGAGCAGTACTTC. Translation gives CASSLTSGVSYEQYF.

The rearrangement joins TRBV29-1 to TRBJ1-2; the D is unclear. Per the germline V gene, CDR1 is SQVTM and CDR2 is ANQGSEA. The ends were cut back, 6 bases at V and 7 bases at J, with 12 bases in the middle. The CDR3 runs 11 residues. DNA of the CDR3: TGCAGCGTGCCCGGTCCCCCTGGCTACACCTTC. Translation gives CSVPGPPGYTF.

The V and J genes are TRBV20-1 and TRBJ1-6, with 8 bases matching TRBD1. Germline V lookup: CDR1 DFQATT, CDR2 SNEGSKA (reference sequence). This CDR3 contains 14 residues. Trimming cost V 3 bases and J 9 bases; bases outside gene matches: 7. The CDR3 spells CSASNGQGGSPLHF. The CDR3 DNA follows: TGCAGTGCTAGTAACGGACAGGGTGGTTCACCCCTCCACTTT.

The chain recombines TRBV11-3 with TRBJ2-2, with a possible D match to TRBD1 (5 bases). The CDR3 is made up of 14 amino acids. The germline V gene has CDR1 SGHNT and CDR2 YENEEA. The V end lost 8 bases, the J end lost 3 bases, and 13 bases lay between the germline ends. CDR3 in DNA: TGTGCCAGCCAAGACAGCGAGTACACCGGGGAGCTGTTTTTT. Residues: CASQDSEYTGELFF.

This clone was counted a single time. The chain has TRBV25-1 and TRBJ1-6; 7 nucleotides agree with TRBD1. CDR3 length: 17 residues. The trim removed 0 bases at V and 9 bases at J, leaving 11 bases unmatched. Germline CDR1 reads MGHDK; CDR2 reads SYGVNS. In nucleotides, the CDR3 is TGTGCCAGCAGTGAATATCAGGGGGAAGGGGTAGTTTCACCCCTCCACTTT. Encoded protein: CASSEYQGEGVVSPLHF.

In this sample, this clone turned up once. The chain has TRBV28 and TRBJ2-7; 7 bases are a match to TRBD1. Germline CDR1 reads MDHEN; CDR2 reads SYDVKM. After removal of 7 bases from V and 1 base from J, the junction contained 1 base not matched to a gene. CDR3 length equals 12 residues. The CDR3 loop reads CASTRGSYEQYF. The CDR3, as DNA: TGTGCCAGCACCAGGGGGTCCTACGAGCAGTACTTC. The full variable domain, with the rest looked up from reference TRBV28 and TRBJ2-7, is DVKVTQSSRYLVKRTGEKVFLECVQDMDHENMFWYRQDPGLGLRLIYFSYDVKMKEKGDIPEGYSVSREKKERFSLILESASTNQTSMYLCASTRGSYEQYFGPGTRLTVT.

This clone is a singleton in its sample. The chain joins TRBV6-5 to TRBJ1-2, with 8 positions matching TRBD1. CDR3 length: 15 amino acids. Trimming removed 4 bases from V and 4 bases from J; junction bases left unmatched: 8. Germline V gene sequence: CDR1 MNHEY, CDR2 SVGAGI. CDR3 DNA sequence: TGTGCCAGCAGTTTTTGGACAGGGTCTGCCTATGGCTACACCTTC. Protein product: CASSFWTGSAYGYTF.

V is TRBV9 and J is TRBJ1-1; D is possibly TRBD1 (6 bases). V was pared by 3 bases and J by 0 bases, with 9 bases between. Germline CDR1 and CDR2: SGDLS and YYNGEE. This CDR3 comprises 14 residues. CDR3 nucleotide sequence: TGTGCCAGCAGCGCAGGGGACATGAACACTGAAGCTTTCTTT. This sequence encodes CASSAGDMNTEAFF.

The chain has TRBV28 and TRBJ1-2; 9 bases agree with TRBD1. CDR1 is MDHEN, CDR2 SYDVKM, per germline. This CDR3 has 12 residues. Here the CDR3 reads CGAGTGPYGYTF. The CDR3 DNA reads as TGTGGAGCGGGGACAGGGCCGTATGGCTACACCTTC.

CDR3 region: CASSELAGVTGELFF. The CDR3 DNA follows: TGTGCCAGCAGTGAACTAGCGGGGGTTACCGGGGAGCTGTTTTTT. V is TRBV2 and J is TRBJ2-2; TRBD2 aligns across 10 bases. Trimming removed 2 bases from V and 5 bases from J; junction bases left unmatched: 2. Germline V gives CDR1 SNHLY, CDR2 FYNNEI. This CDR3 contains 15 residues.

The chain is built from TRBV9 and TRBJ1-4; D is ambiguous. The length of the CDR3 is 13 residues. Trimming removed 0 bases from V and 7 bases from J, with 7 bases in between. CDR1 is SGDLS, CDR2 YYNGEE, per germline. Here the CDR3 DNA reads TGTGCCAGCAGCGTAGGGGGAGGTGAAAAACTGTTTTTT. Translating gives CASSVGGGEKLFF.

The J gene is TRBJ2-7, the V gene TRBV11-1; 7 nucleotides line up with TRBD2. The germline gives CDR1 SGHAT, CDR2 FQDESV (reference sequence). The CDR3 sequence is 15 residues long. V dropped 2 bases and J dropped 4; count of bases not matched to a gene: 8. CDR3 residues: CASSLLPAGSYEQYF. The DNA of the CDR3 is TGTGCCAGCAGCTTATTACCAGCGGGATCATACGAGCAGTACTTC.

The CDR3 nucleotides are TGCGCCAGCAGCTACTCGACAGGGGAAGGTTCACCCCTCCACTTT. It is translated as CASSYSTGEGSPLHF. V usage is TRBV5-1 and J usage is TRBJ1-6; TRBD1 matches 8 bases. With V trimmed by 3 bases and J by 9 bases, 8 bases remained unmatched. The CDR3 is 15 amino acids. Germline V gene lookup returns CDR1 SGHRS and CDR2 YFSETQ.

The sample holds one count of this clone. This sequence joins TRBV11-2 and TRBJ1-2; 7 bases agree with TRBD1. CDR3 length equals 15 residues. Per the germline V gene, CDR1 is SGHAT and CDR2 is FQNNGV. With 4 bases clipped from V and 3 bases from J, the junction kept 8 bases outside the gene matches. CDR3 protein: CASSWARQGHYGYTF. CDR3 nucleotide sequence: TGTGCCAGCAGCTGGGCGAGACAGGGTCACTATGGCTACACCTTC.

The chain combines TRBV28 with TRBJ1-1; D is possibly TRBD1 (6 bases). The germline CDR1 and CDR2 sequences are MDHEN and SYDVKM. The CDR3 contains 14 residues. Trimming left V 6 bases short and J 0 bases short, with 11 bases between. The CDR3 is CASSPQGMNTEAFF. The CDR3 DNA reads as TGTGCCAGCAGCCCCCAGGGGATGAACACTGAAGCTTTCTTT.

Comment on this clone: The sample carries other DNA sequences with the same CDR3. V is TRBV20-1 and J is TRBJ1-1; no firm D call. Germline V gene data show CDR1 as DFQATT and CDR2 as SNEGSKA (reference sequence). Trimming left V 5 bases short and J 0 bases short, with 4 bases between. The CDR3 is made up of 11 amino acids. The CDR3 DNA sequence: TGCAGTGCTCCTCTGAACACTGAAGCTTTCTTT. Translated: CSAPLNTEAFF.